A selection of T cell receptor beta chains follows, all from one sample in a study of shared clonotypes between healthy human individuals. Profiled with immunoSEQ multiplex PCR; TCRdb holds only in-frame clones, not every one. The table shows millions of clones, with just over 90% occurring only once. Sample: naive CD4+ T cells sorted from blood. The receptor source for this set is a young man in good health. Each CDR3 is given with its conserved first and last residue. D genes are given only for firm matches. For some rows the clone size is stated as once, few or many, or as a class when expanded; others skip it.

TRBJ2-5 NA TRBV6-1 NA TGTGCCAGCAGTGAATCTCTTGGGGTTGGAGAGACCCAGTACTTC CASSESLGVGETQYF
TRBJ2-7 TRBD1 TRBV5-1 NA TGCGCCAGCAGCTCGGGACAGGGATTACCCTACGAGCAGTACTTC CASSSGQGLPYEQYF
TRBJ2-7 TRBD1 TRBV7-2 NA TGTGCCTCAGGGACAGGGCACTACGAGCAGTACTTC CASGTGHYEQYF
TRBJ2-7 NA TRBV27 NA TGTGCCAGGGGGGGCAGGGAATCTGGCTACGAGCAGTACTTC CARGGRESGYEQYF
TRBJ1-2 TRBD1 TRBV5-4 NA TGTGCCAGCAGCTTGGTGGGACAGGGGTATGGCTACACCTTC CASSLVGQGYGYTF
TRBJ1-6 TRBD1 TRBV5-5 NA TGTGCCAGCAGCTTTACGACAGGGTATAATTCACCCCTCCACTTT CASSFTTGYNSPLHF
TRBJ1-3 TRBD1 TRBV2 NA TGTGCCAGCAGTGGGGACAGGTTCTCTGGAAACACCATATATTTT CASSGDRFSGNTIYF
TRBJ2-5 TRBD1 TRBV5-1 NA TGCGCCAGCAGCTTCGGGGAGACAGGGTTTGGGACCCAGTACTTC CASSFGETGFGTQYF
TRBJ2-2 NA TRBV6-1 once TGTGCCAGCCGTCTCGCCGGGGAGCTGTTTTTT CASRLAGELFF
TRBJ1-2 NA TRBV11-2 NA TGTGCCAGCACCTTACATCAGGGATTCCACTATGGCTACACCTTC CASTLHQGFHYGYTF
TRBJ2-2 NA TRBV11-2 NA TGTGCCAGCAGTCGAATCGAGGCCGGGGAGCTGTTTTTT CASSRIEAGELFF
TRBJ2-7 TRBD2 TRBV5-1 NA TGCGCCAGCAGCTTGTCTAGCGGGAGCTCCTACGAGCAGTACTTC CASSLSSGSSYEQYF
TRBJ1-5 TRBD1 TRBV5-6 NA TGTGCCAGCAGCTCACCGGGACAGGGCCCCAATCAGCCCCAGCATTTT CASSSPGQGPNQPQHF
TRBJ2-7 NA TRBV7-9 NA TGTGCCAGCAGCCGGGACGGACTTAGCGAGCAGTACTTC CASSRDGLSEQYF
TRBJ1-3 NA TRBV6-1 NA TGTGCCAGCAGTGCTTTTGGAGCAGGAAACACCATATATTTT CASSAFGAGNTIYF
TRBJ2-7 TRBD2 TRBV7-2 NA TGTGCCAGCAGCTTAGGGCTAGCGGGGGTCCAGTACTTC CASSLGLAGVQYF
TRBJ2-7 NA TRBV30 NA TGTGCCTGGTCGCAGGGGAACTCCTACGAGCAGTACTTC CAWSQGNSYEQYF
TRBJ2-1 TRBD2 TRBV25-1 NA TGTGCCAGCAGAGGAGCGGGAATCTCCTACAATGAGCAGTTCTTC CASRGAGISYNEQFF
TRBJ2-2 NA TRBV6-5 NA TGTGCCAGCAGTGAGGGCGGGACGACCGGGGAGCTGTTTTTT CASSEGGTTGELFF
TRBJ1-1 NA TRBV5-1 once TGCGCCAGCAGCTTACAACAGGGTTTCACTGAAGCTTTCTTT CASSLQQGFTEAFF
TRBJ2-6 TRBD1 TRBV4-1 NA TGCGCCAGCAAGGGACAAGGTGTTGCACACAGGGGGGTTGGGGCCAACGTCCTGACTTTC CASKGQGVAHRGVGANVLTF
TRBJ2-5 NA TRBV6-5 NA TGTGCCAGCAAAGGAACAGCCTCCCCCCAAGAGACCCAGTACTTC CASKGTASPQETQYF
TRBJ1-6 NA TRBV10-3 NA TGTGCCATCAGTGAGTCGTATTTAGGGACTTCACCCCTCCACTTT CAISESYLGTSPLHF
TRBJ1-4 NA TRBV19 NA TGTGCCAGTAGCCGACAGCAAGGACGTGAAAAACTGTTTTTT CASSRQQGREKLFF
TRBJ2-2 NA TRBV2 NA TGTGCCAGCAGGGGCTTGGACACCGGGGAGCTGTTTTTT CASRGLDTGELFF
TRBJ2-7 NA TRBV7-2 NA TGTGCCAGCAGCTTAGCTCCGGGCTACGAGCAGTACTTC CASSLAPGYEQYF
TRBJ1-6 NA TRBV19 NA TGTGCCAGTAGTACATCTCCGGGGCCCACGGGTTCACCCCTCCACTTT CASSTSPGPTGSPLHF
TRBJ2-6 NA TRBV7-9 NA TGTGCCAGCAGCTTAGCCCGGGAGTTCTCTGGGGCCAACGTCCTGACTTTC CASSLAREFSGANVLTF
TRBJ1-6 NA TRBV7-2 NA TGTGCCAGCAGCTTAGCGCAAGGGCTTGGTTCACCCCTCCACTTT CASSLAQGLGSPLHF
TRBJ2-2 NA TRBV4-3 NA TGCGCCAGCAGCCCCGTGTTAGCAGGCGCGAACACCGGGGAGCTGTTTTTT CASSPVLAGANTGELFF
TRBJ1-1 NA TRBV29-1 NA TGCAGCGTTGCGGGTGGCGGTAAAAGCGGGACACCGAACACTGAAGCTTTCTTT CSVAGGGKSGTPNTEAFF
TRBJ2-7 NA TRBV10-1 NA TGCGCCAGCAGCTCCGGGACACCTTCTGGGGAGCAGTACTTC CASSSGTPSGEQYF
TRBJ1-1 NA TRBV18 NA TGTGCCAGCACAGGCGAGCCCGGGGGCGCATCTTTCTTT CASTGEPGGASFF
TRBJ2-7 TRBD2 TRBV6-5 NA TGTGCCAGCAGTTACGAAGCTAGCGGGACATACGAGCAGTACTTC CASSYEASGTYEQYF
TRBJ1-4 NA TRBV19 NA TGTGCCAGTAGTATTGCCGACAGGCGCGGGGAAAAACTGTTTTTT CASSIADRRGEKLFF
TRBJ1-1 NA TRBV6-5 NA TGTGCCAGCAGCCGGACGGTGAACACTGAAGCTTTCTTT CASSRTVNTEAFF
TRBJ2-3 TRBD1 TRBV18 NA TGTGCCAGCTCACCGGACAGGGCTAGCACAGATACGCAGTATTTT CASSPDRASTDTQYF
TRBJ2-5 TRBD2 TRBV2 NA TGTGCCAGCATACTAGCGGGAGCAGGAGTACGAACGGGGCAAGAGACCCAGTACTTC CASILAGAGVRTGQETQYF
TRBJ2-5 TRBD2 TRBV15 once TGTGCCACAAGGCTCCGGGGGGGCGGTGAGACCCAGTACTTC CATRLRGGGETQYF
TRBJ2-3 NA TRBV7-9 NA TGTGCCAGCAGCCCAAAGGGCACAGATACGCAGTATTTT CASSPKGTDTQYF
TRBJ2-1 TRBD2 TRBV19 NA TGTGCCAGTAGTATAGCCGGACTAGCGGGATCCTACAATGAGCAGTTCTTC CASSIAGLAGSYNEQFF
TRBJ2-7 NA TRBV2 NA TGTGCCAGCACAGGGTATAGTGACGAGCAGTACTTC CASTGYSDEQYF
TRBJ2-5 TRBD1 TRBV6-5 NA TGTGCCAGCAGAAGGGACAGGGGAGGCCAAGAGACCCAGTACTTC CASRRDRGGQETQYF
TRBJ2-3 NA TRBV27 NA TGTGCCAGCAGTCGGCCTGGAGTCACAGATACGCAGTATTTT CASSRPGVTDTQYF
TRBJ2-5 NA TRBV2 NA TGTGCCAGCAGTTATCCACTAGGGATTGACGTGGAGACCCAGTACTTC CASSYPLGIDVETQYF
TRBJ1-2 TRBD1 TRBV7-9 NA TGTGCCAGCAGCTTAGGGACAGGCGGTGGCTACACCTTC CASSLGTGGGYTF
TRBJ2-1 NA TRBV11-2 NA TGTGCCAGCGGCCGGTGGACAGACAATGAGCAGTTCTTC CASGRWTDNEQFF
TRBJ1-5 NA TRBV6-5 NA TGTGCCAGCAGTTGTGGGGAGGGCGACCAGAGGCAGCCCCAGCATTTT CASSCGEGDQRQPQHF
TRBJ2-1 NA TRBV28 NA TGTGCCAGCAGTGACCAGGATAGTGAGCAGTTCTTC CASSDQDSEQFF